The text below deals with one TCR beta chain. There is no known antigen for this receptor. No per-base quality is available; no much larger clone lies one base away. These data belong to a study of blood T cell repertoires in COVID-19 (TCRdb year 2020). Regarding the complete study: Collaborator samples came from the United States, Italy and Spain and covered acute and convalescent phases of COVID-19. The prospective study material was composed of cDNA or gDNA derived from T cells, B-cell-depleted T cells, or PBMCs. Subjects who had been exposed to COVID-19, were actively infected with it, or had recovered from it provided the deeply sampled blood TCRbeta repertoires that made up the dataset. A freely available public database, intended as a resource for researchers studying the immune response to SARS-CoV-2, is where the repertoires were released. Samples were obtained from the ongoing ImmuneRACE study (first 160 participants) and from over 1,000 subjects provided by 6 global collaborators. The sample metadata nearly always contained a de-identified subject ID, COVID-19 status, age in years and sex. Where HLA class I and class II types were available, the types were taken from metadata supplied by the sample provider, not from assay-based typing. What the study reported, not specific to this receptor: Clinical and demographic metadata were provided uncurated, with the amount varying by source and participant.

TCRbeta CDR3 regions were amplified from genomic DNA using the immunoSEQ Assay, a bias-controlled multiplex PCR. In the source study's methods: The number of nucleated cells in each sample was estimated from the amplification of reference gene primers within the assay. To quantify the absolute abundance of each unique TCRbeta CDR3 rearrangement, sequence reads were collapsed and filtered. Productive Simpson clonality was computed per sample as the square root of Simpson's diversity index over productive rearrangements. TCRdb took over this immuneACCESS table, retaining in-frame rearrangements with V and J assigned. Such tables are incomplete; in checked studies, under half of the missing clones stem from an unresolved V gene, and the remainder is unexplained. V and J calls and clone size are given by that table; D and trimming were obtained from the DNA. The sample profile shows approximately 170,000 clones; about 88% of them were found once. Jointly, the top ten make up roughly 7.3% of the sample.

Whole blood was collected in K2EDTA tubes by collaborating institutions according to the institutions' own protocols. Collaborator samples were shipped for TCRbeta analysis as frozen whole blood, isolated PBMCs, or DNA extracted from either sample type. What was sequenced was peripheral blood. This clonotype originated in a woman of 80 years or more in a cohort sampled during active or convalescent COVID-19.

The CDR3 is CASTPRGLTEAFF. Here is the DNA: TGTGCCAGCACCCCGCGGGGACTCACTGAAGCTTTCTTT. The rearrangement combines TRBV6-4 with TRBJ1-1; TRBD1 might be the D gene, on 5 matching bases. The cysteine opens and the phenylalanine closes a CDR3 of 13 amino acids. Only the CDR3 portion is preserved as DNA: 39 bases, with reading frame beginning at the first base. CDR1 is given as MRHNA and CDR2 as SNTAGT, both from the germline V gene. The V end loses 7 bases and the J end loses 4 bases, and a stretch of 13 bases separates them.